The clone carrying this T cell receptor (beta chain) was counted at least ten times. Its antigen is still unknown. These data are taken from a study of human T cells and chemical hapten exposure. Study-wide findings and caveats: TCRs at a frequency above 1 in 1000 stayed unchanged with DPC sensitization. While controls formed fewer of them, expanded TCRs formed significantly more large CDR3 similarity clusters.

The V and J ends lost 0 bases and 4 bases, in that order; junction bases with no gene match: 14. The CDR3 runs to 18 residues. Germline assignment: CDR1 SGHDT and CDR2 YYEEEE. Time point: pre-sensitization, week 0. Treatment noted: therapeutic diphenylcyclopropenone sensitization with weekly scalp DPC. Individual cDNA molecules received unique molecular identifiers in the library. TCRdb re-called the RACE reads through MiXCR, storing one row per CDR3 protein. The profile covers a few hundred thousand distinct CDR3 sequences, with about 5.4% appearing a single time and about 7.7% taken by the ten largest.

The sequence came from a woman aged 18-35 years with alopecia areata. Some clones in this sample may be carry-over from other donors' samples. The material sequenced was whole blood, taken in connection with sensitization to the hapten diphenylcyclopropenone (DPC). The J gene is TRBJ2-3, the V gene TRBV5-6; 7 bases are shared with TRBD2. For the CDR3, the DNA is TGTGCCAGCAGCTTGGAAGCCGGCCCCGGGACTAAGCCAGATACGCAGTATTTT. It yields the protein CASSLEAGPGTKPDTQYF.